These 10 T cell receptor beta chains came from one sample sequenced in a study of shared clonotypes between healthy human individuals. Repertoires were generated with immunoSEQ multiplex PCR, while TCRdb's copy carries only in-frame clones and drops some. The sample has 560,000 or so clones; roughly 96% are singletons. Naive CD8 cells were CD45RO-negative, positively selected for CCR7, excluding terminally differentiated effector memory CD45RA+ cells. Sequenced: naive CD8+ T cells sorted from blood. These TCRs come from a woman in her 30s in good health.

This CDR3 reads CASSSFLPGQGGSYEQYF. The CDR3 coding sequence is TGTGCCAGCAGTTCCTTCTTACCGGGACAGGGAGGGAGTTACGAGCAGTACTTC. This chain joins TRBV27 and TRBJ2-7; TRBD1 aligns across 9 bases. Germline V CDR1 and CDR2: MNHEY, SMNVEV (reference sequence). V was pared by 4 bases and J by 4 bases, with 17 bases of the junction left unmatched. This CDR3 is built from 18 residues.

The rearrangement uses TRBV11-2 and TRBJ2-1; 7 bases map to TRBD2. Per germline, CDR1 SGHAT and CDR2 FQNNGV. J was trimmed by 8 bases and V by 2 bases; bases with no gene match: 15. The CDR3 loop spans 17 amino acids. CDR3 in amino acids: CASSLSPSSGRWDEQFF. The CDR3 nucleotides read TGTGCCAGCAGCTTATCCCCCAGTAGCGGGCGGTGGGATGAGCAGTTCTTC.

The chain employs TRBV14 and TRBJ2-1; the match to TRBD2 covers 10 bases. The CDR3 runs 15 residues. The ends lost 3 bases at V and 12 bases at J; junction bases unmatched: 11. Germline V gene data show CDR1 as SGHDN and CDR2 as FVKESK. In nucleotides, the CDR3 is TGTGCCAGCAGCCAGGCACTAGCGGGAAGGAGCGGGCAGTTCTTC. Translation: CASSQALAGRSGQFF.

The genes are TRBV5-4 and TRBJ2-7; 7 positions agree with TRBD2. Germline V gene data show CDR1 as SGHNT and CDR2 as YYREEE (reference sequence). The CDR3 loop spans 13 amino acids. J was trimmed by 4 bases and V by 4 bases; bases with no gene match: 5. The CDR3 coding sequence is TGTGCCAGCAGCCGCGGGAGTTCGTACGAGCAGTACTTC. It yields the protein CASSRGSSYEQYF.

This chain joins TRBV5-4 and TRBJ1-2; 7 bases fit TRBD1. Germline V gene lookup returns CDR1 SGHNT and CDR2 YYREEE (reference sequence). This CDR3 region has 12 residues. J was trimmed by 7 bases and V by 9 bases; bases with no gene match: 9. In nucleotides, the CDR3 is TGTGCCATCCGACAGGGAGGGGTTGGCTACACCTTC. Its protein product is CAIRQGGVGYTF. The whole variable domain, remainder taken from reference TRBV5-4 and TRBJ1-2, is ETGVTQSPTHLIKTRGQQVTLRCSSQSGHNTVSWYQQALGQGPQFIFQYYREEENGRGNFPPRFSGLQFPNYSSELNVNALELDDSALYLCAIRQGGVGYTFGSGTRLTVV.

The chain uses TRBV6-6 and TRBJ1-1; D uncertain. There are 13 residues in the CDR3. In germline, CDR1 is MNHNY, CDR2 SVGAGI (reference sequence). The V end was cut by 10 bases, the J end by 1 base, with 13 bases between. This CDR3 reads CATYAPENTEAFF. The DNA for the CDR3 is TGTGCCACCTACGCTCCCGAGAACACTGAAGCTTTCTTT.

The CDR3 sequence is CASSEVVETQYF. The DNA for the CDR3 is TGTGCCAGCAGTGAAGTTGTGGAGACCCAGTACTTC. The chain employs TRBV2 and TRBJ2-5; D uncertain. Between the trimmed V and J ends, which lost 1 base and 5 bases, there was a span of 5 bases. This CDR3 spans 12 amino acids. The germline gives CDR1 SNHLY, CDR2 FYNNEI.

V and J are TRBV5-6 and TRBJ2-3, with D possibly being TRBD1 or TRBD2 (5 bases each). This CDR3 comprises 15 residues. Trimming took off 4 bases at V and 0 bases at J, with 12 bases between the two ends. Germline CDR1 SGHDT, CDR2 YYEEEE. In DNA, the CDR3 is TGTGCCAGCAGCCCCGGGGCTGCTAGCACAGATACGCAGTATTTT. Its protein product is CASSPGAASTDTQYF. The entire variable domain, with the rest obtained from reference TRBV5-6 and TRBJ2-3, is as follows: DAGVTQSPTHLIKTRGQQVTLRCSPKSGHDTVSWYQQALGQGPQFIFQYYEEEERQRGNFPDRFSGHQFPNYSSELNVNALLLGDSALYLCASSPGAASTDTQYFGPGTRLTVL.

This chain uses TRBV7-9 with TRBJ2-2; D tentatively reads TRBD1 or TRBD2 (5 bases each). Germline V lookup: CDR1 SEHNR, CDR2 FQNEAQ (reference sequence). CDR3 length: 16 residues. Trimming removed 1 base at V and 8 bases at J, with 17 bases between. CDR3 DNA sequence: TGTGCCAGCAGCTTAGGCCCGGGGCCGGTCCTTGGGGAGCTGTTTTTT. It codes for CASSLGPGPVLGELFF.

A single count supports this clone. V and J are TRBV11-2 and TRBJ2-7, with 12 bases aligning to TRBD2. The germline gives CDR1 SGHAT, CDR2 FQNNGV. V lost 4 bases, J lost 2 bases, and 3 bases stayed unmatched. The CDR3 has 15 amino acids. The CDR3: CASSSLAGGTYEQYF. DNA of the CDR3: TGTGCCAGCAGCTCACTAGCGGGAGGAACCTACGAGCAGTACTTC. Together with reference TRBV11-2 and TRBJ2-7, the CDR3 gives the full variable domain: EAGVAQSPRYKIIEKRQSVAFWCNPISGHATLYWYQQILGQGPKLLIQFQNNGVVDDSQLPKDRFSAERLKGVDSTLKIQPAKLEDSAVYLCASSSLAGGTYEQYFGPGTRLTVT.